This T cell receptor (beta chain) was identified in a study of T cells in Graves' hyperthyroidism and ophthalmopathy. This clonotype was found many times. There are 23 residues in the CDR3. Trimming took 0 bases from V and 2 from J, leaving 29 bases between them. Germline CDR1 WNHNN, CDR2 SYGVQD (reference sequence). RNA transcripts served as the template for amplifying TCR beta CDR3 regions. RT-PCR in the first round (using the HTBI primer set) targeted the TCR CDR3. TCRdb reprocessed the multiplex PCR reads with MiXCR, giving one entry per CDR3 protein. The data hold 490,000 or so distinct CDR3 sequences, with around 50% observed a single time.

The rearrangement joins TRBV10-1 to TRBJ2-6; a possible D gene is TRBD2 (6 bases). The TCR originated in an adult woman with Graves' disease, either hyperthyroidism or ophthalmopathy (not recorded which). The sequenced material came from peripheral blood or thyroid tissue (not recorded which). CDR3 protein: CASSESMDRQIYPSSAGANVLTF. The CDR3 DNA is TGCGCCAGCAGTGAGTCTATGGACCGACAGATCTACCCCTCTAGCGCTGGGGCCAACGTCCTGACTTTC.